This note documents a single TCR beta chain sequence. Distinct nucleotide sequences in the sample also encode this CDR3. Sequenced by immunoSEQ multiplex PCR; TCRdb stores in-frame clones only, minus some. The sample shows 85,000 to 90,000 clones, 75% to 90% of them seen only once. This CDR3 region has 15 residues. Germline assignment: CDR1 SGHRS and CDR2 YFSETQ. V shed 1 base, J shed 7 bases, and the junction held 10 bases outside the gene matches. This sample stems from a study of T cells after somatic rescue of genetic block. Sequenced sample: peripheral blood mononuclear cells (PBMCs). The chain couples TRBV5-1 to TRBJ2-7; 8 bases line up with TRBD1. This receptor was obtained from a woman aged 18-30 years. CDR3 sequence (DNA): TGCGCCAGCAGCTTGTTTGAGACAGGGGCTCGGGAGCAGTACTTC. Translation: CASSLFETGAREQYF.